These 4 T cell receptor beta chains originate from one sample sequenced in a study of OX40 agonist ivuxolimab in advanced cancers. Libraries were prepared through the immunoSEQ multiplex PCR assay. TCRdb obtained this table from immuneACCESS and retained in-frame rearrangements with V and J assigned. These tables miss some clones; where compared with another copy, unresolved V genes account for less than half of the shortfall, and the remainder is unexplained. The sample contains under 80,000 clones, approximately 92% of them found a single time. Around 0.3% of the sample rests with the top ten. The sample here was CD4+ or CD8+ T cells sorted from blood, taken in a trial of the OX40 agonist ivuxolimab. The receptors shown here come from an adult with an advanced solid tumor such as melanoma, head and neck, liver or kidney cancer.

The chain uses TRBV7-9 and TRBJ2-5; D tentatively reads TRBD1 or TRBD2 (6 bases each). From germline, CDR1 is SEHNR and CDR2 FQNEAQ (reference sequence). This CDR3 has 14 residues. V shed 5 bases and J shed 2 bases, with 12 bases lying between them. As DNA, the CDR3 is TGTGCCAGCAGCCCCCGGGGGCAGCAAGAGACCCAGTACTTC. Amino acids: CASSPRGQQETQYF.

V usage is TRBV30 and J usage is TRBJ1-3, with D hard to call. This CDR3 comprises 14 residues. V lost 1 base, J lost 0 bases, and 7 bases lay in between. Germline CDR1 reads GTSNPN; CDR2 reads SVGIG (reference sequence). CDR3 loop: CAWSDASSGNTIYF. For the CDR3, the DNA is TGTGCCTGGAGTGACGCCAGCTCTGGAAACACCATATATTTT.

On this clone itself: Given a much more abundant clone one base away, this may be a read error. Distinct nucleotide sequences in the sample also encode this CDR3. V usage is TRBV11-2 and J usage is TRBJ2-7; possible D gene TRBD2, 5 bases. From germline, CDR1 is SGHAT and CDR2 FQNNGV. This CDR3 comprises 15 residues. The CDR3 loop is CASSLDFTGSYEQYF. For the CDR3, the DNA is TGTGCCAGCAGCCTAGATTTTACGGGAAGCTACGAGCAGTACTTC.

The chain carries TRBV5-1 and TRBJ2-5, with 8 bases aligning to TRBD1. Trimming took 4 bases from V and 5 from J; bases not matched to a gene: 7. The CDR3 totals 14 residues. The germline CDR1 and CDR2 sequences are SGHRS and YFSETQ. CDR3 sequence reads: CASSPGQAQETQYF. CDR3 coding DNA: TGCGCCAGCAGCCCGGGACAGGCCCAGGAGACCCAGTACTTC. The variable domain in full, with the rest retrieved from reference TRBV5-1 and TRBJ2-5, is KAGVTQTPRYLIKTRGQQVTLSCSPISGHRSVSWYQQTPGQGLQFLFEYFSETQRNKGNFPGRFSGRQFSNSRSEMNVSTLELGDSALYLCASSPGQAQETQYFGPGTRLLVL.